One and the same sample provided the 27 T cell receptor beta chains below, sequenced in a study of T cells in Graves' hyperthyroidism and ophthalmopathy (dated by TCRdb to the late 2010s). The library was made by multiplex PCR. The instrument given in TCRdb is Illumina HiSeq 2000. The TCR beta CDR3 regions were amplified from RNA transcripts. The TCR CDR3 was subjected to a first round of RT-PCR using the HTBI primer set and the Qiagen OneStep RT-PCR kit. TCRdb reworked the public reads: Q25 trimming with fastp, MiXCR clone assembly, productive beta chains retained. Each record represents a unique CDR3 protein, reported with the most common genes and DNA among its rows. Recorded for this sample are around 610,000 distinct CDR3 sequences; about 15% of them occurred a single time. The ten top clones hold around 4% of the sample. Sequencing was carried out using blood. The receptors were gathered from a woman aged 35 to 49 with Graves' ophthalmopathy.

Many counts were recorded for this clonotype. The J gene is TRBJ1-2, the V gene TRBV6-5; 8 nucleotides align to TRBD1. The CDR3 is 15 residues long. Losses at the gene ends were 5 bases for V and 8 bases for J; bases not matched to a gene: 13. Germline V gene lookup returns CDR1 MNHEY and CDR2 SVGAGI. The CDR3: CASSLTSGQVVGYTF. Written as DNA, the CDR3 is TGTGCCAGCAGTCTAACCTCGGGACAGGTCGTGGGCTACACCTTC.

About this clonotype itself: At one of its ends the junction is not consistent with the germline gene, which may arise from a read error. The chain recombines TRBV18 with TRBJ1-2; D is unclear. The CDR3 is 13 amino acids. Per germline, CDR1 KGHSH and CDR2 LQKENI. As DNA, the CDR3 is TGTGCCAGCTCACCTGATTCTAACTATAGCTACACCTTC. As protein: CASSPDSNYSYTF.

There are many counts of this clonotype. The DNA for the CDR3 is TGCAGCGTTGTAGCGGACCTGAGGACTGAAGCTTTCTTT. Its protein product is CSVVADLRTEAFF. The chain recombines TRBV29-1 with TRBJ1-1; D remains ambiguous. Per the germline V gene, CDR1 is SQVTM and CDR2 is ANQGSEA. Between the trimmed V and J ends, which lost 4 bases and 5 bases, there was a span of 14 bases. The CDR3 has 13 residues.

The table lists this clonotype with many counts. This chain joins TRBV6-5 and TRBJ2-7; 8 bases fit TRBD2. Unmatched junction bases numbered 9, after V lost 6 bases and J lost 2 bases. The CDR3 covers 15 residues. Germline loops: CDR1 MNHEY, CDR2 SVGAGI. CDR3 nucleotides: TGTGCCAGCAGCCTCACTAGCGGAGACACCTACGAGCAGTACTTC. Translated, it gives CASSLTSGDTYEQYF.

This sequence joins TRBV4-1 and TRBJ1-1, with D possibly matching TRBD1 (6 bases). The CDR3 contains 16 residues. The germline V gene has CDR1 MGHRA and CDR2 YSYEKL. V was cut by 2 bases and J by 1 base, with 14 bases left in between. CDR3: CASSQKSRGKNTEAFF. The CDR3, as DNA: TGCGCCAGCAGCCAAAAATCCAGGGGAAAGAACACTGAAGCTTTCTTT.

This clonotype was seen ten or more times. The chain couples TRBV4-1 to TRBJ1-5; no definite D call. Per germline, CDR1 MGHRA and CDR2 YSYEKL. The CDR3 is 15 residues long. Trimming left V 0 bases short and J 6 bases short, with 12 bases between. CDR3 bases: TGCGCCAGCAGCCAAGAGGGCAAAACGGGTCAGCCCCAGCATTTT. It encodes CASSQEGKTGQPQHF.

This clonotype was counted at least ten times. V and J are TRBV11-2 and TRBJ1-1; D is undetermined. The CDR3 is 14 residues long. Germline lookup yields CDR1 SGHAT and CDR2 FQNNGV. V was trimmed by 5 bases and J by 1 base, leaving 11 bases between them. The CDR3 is CASSGTWGNTEAFF. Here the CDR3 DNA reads TGTGCCAGCAGCGGTACATGGGGGAACACTGAAGCTTTCTTT. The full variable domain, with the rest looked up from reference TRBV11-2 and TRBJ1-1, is EAGVAQSPRYKIIEKRQSVAFWCNPISGHATLYWYQQILGQGPKLLIQFQNNGVVDDSQLPKDRFSAERLKGVDSTLKIQPAKLEDSAVYLCASSGTWGNTEAFFGQGTRLTVV.

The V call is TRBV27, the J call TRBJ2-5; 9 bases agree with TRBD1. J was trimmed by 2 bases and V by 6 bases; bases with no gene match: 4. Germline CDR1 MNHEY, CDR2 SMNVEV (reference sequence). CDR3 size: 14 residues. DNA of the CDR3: TGTGCCAGCAGGGGACAGGGAAGTCAAGAGACCCAGTACTTC. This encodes CASRGQGSQETQYF.

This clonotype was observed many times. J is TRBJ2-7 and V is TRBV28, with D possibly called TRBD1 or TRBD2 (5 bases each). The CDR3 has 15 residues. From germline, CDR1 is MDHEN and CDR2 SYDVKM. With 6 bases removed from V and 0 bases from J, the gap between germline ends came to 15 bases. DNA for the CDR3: TGTGCCAGCAGCCCCGGGGCACTTAGCTCCTACGAGCAGTACTTC. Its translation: CASSPGALSSYEQYF.

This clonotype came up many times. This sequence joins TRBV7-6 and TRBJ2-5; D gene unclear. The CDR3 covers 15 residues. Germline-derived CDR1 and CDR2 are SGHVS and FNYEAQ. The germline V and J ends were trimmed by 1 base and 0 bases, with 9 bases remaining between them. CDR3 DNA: TGTGCCAGCAGCTTAGATTGGGCTAACCAAGAGACCCAGTACTTC. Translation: CASSLDWANQETQYF.

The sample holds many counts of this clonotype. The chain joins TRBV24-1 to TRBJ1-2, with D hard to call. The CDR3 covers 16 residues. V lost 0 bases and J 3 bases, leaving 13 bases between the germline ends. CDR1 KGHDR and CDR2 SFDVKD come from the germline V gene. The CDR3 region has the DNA TGTGCCACCAGTGATTTGCGAGTGGGTGGGCACTATGGCTACACCTTC. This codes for CATSDLRVGGHYGYTF.

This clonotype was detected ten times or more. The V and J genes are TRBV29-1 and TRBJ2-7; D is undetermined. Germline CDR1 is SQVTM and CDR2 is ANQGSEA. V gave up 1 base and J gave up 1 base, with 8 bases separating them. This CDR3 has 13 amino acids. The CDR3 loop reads CSVEGPVSYEQYF. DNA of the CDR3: TGCAGCGTTGAAGGACCGGTTTCCTACGAGCAGTACTTC.

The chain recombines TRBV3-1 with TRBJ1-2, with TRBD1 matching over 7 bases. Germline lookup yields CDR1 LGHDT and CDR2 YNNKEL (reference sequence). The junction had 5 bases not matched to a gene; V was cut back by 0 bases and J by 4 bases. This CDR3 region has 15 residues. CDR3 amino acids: CASSQEEGATYGYTF. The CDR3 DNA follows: TGTGCCAGCAGCCAAGAAGAGGGGGCCACCTATGGCTACACCTTC. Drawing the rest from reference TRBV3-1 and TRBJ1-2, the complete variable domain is DTAVSQTPKYLVTQMGNDKSIKCEQNLGHDTMYWYKQDSKKFLKIMFSYNNKELIINETVPNRFSPKSPDKAHLNLHINSLELGDSAVYFCASSQEEGATYGYTFGSGTRLTVV.

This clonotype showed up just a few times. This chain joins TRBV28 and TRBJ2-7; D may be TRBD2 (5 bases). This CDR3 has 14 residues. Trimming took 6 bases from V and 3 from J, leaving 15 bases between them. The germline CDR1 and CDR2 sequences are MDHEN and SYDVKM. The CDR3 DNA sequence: TGTGCCAGCAGCCCCCAACTTGAGGGCTACGAGCAGTACTTC. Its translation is CASSPQLEGYEQYF.

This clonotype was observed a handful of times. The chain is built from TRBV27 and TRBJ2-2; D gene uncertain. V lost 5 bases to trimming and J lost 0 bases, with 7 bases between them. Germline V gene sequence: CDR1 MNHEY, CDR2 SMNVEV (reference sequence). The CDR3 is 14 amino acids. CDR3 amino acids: CASSRRANTGELFF. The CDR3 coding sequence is TGTGCCAGCAGTCGTCGGGCGAACACCGGGGAGCTGTTTTTT.

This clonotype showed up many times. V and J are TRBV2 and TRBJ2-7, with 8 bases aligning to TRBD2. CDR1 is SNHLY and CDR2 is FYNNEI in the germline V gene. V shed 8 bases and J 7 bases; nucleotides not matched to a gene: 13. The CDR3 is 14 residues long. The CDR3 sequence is CASEGREDPREQYF. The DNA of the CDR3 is TGTGCCAGCGAGGGGCGGGAGGACCCTCGGGAGCAGTACTTC.

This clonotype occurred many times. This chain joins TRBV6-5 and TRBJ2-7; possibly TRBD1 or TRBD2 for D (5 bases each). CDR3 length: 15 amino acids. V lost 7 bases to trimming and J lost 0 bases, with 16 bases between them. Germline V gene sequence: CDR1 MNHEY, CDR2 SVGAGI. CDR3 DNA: TGTGCCAGCATACATGGGACGGCGAGCTCCTACGAGCAGTACTTC. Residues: CASIHGTASSYEQYF.

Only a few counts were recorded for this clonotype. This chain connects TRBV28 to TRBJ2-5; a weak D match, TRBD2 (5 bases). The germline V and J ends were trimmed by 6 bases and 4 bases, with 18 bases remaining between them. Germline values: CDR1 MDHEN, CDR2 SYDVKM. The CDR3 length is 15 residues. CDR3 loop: CASSSAGPGRETQYF. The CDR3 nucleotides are TGTGCCAGCAGCTCTGCGGGTCCCGGCAGAGAGACCCAGTACTTC.

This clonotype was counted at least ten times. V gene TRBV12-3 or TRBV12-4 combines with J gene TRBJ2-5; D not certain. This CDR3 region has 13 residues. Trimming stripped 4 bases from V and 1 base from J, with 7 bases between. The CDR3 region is CASSSRAQETQYF. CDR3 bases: TGTGCCAGCAGTTCAAGGGCCCAAGAGACCCAGTACTTC.

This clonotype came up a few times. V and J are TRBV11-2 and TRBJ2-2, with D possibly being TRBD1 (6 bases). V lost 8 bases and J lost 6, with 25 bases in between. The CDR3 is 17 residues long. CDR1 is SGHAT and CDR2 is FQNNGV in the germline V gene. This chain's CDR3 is CASGGRDNTQISGELFF. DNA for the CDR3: TGTGCCAGCGGCGGTAGGGACAACACACAGATCTCCGGGGAGCTGTTTTTT.

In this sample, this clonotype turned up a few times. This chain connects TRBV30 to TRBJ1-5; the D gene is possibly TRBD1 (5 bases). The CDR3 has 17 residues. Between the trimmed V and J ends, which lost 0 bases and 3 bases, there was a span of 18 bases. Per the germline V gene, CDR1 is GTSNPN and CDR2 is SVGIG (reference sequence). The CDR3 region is CAWSVRSVGAPNQPQHF. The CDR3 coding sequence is TGTGCCTGGAGTGTACGTTCGGTCGGGGCACCCAATCAGCCCCAGCATTTT.

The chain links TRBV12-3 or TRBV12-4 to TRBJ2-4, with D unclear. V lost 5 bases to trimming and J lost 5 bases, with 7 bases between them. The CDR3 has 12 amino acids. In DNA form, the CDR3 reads TGTGCCAGCAGTCCGAAGCAAAACATTCAGTACTTC. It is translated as CASSPKQNIQYF.

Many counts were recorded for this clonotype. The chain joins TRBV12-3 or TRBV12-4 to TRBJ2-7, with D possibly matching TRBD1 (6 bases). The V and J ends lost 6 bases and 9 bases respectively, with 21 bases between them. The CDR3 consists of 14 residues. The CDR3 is CASSQTGNLRGQYF. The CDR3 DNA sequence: TGTGCCAGCAGCCAAACAGGGAATCTACGAGGGCAGTACTTC.

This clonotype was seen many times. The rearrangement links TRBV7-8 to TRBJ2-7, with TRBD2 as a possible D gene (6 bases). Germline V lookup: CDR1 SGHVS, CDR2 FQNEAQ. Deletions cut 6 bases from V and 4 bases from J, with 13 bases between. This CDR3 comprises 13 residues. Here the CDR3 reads CASSFGGVYEQYF. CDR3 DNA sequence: TGTGCCAGCAGTTTTGGAGGGGTTTACGAGCAGTACTTC.

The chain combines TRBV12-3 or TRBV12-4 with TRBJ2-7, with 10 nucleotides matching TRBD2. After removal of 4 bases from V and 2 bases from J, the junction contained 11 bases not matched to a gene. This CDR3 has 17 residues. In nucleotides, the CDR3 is TGTGCCAGCAGTTCGATCAGTCTAGCGGGAGAGCCCTACGAGCAGTACTTC. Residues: CASSSISLAGEPYEQYF.

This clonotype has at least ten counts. The chain's CDR3 is CASNRGTYEQYF. The CDR3 DNA reads TGTGCCAGCAATCGCGGGACCTACGAGCAGTACTTC. The chain uses TRBV2 and TRBJ2-7; weak D call: TRBD2 (6 bases). The V gene's germline CDR1 is SNHLY and CDR2 FYNNEI. V shed 7 bases and J shed 2 bases, with 9 bases lying between them. The CDR3 extends over 12 amino acids.

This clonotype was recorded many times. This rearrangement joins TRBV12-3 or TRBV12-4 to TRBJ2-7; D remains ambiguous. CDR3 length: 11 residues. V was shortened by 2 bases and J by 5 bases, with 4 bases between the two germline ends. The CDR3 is CASSLNNEQYF. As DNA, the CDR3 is TGTGCCAGCAGTTTAAATAACGAGCAGTACTTC.